This TCR beta chain came from a study of T cell changes during pregnancy in multiple sclerosis. TCRdb's copy holds only in-frame clones and misses some; the assay was immunoSEQ multiplex PCR. The sample records 70,000 to 75,000 clones, 92% being singletons. In its sample, this clone was seen once. Per germline, CDR1 SGHAT and CDR2 FQNNGV. The CDR3 has 14 amino acids. The V segment lost 2 bases and the J segment 8 bases; nucleotides outside the gene matches: 5. This clonotype originated in a female donor with multiple sclerosis, enrolled in a pregnancy study. The chain recombines TRBV11-2 with TRBJ1-2; TRBD1 matches 10 bases. The sample here was peripheral blood, taken in the second trimester of pregnancy. Here the CDR3 reads CASSLQGQGRGYTF. The CDR3 DNA follows: TGTGCCAGCAGCTTACAGGGACAGGGGAGAGGCTACACCTTC.